Below are 29 T cell receptor beta chains sequenced from a single sample in a study of blood T cell repertoires in COVID-19. TCRdb's table, derived via immunoSEQ multiplex PCR, lists solely in-frame clones and lacks some. The sample includes under 250,000 clones, roughly 86% of them seen just once. The sequenced sample was peripheral blood. Source of these receptors: a woman older than 75 with COVID-19, enrolled during active disease.

The V gene is TRBV5-6, the J gene TRBJ2-2; 7 bases are shared with TRBD1. Germline V gives CDR1 SGHDT, CDR2 YYEEEE. The CDR3 is 17 amino acids. Trimming at V came to 0 bases and at J to 1 base, leaving 6 bases not matched to a gene. The CDR3 spells CASSLGFRGKNTGELFF. The DNA of the CDR3 is TGTGCCAGCAGCTTGGGATTCAGGGGGAAGAACACCGGGGAGCTGTTTTTT.

V and J are TRBV29-1 and TRBJ1-5; perhaps TRBD1 as D (5 bases). This CDR3 is built from 12 residues. The ends were cut back, 4 bases at V and 6 bases at J, with 10 bases in the middle. The V gene's germline CDR1 is SQVTM and CDR2 ANQGSEA. CDR3 nucleotide sequence: TGCAGCGTTGGAACAGGCTCTCAGCCCCAGCATTTT. This encodes CSVGTGSQPQHF.

V and J are TRBV28 and TRBJ1-5; TRBD1 agrees at 10 bases. This CDR3 is 14 amino acids long. V lost 4 bases and J lost 7; bases outside the gene matches: 4. Germline CDR1 MDHEN, CDR2 SYDVKM. The CDR3 DNA is TGTGCCAGCAGTTCCGGGACAGGGGTCCAGCCCCAGCATTTT. Translating it yields CASSSGTGVQPQHF.

CDR3 in amino acids: CASSSGTSGGPNTGELFF. For the CDR3, the DNA is TGTGCCAGCAGTTCCGGGACTAGCGGGGGACCGAACACCGGGGAGCTGTTTTTT. The chain carries TRBV28 and TRBJ2-2; 14 bases match TRBD2. V lost 4 bases and J lost 0; bases outside the gene matches: 4. The CDR3 extends over 18 amino acids. The germline gives CDR1 MDHEN, CDR2 SYDVKM.

The chain carries TRBV5-8 and TRBJ2-7; possibly TRBD1 for D (6 bases). The V gene lost 0 bases and the J gene lost 2 bases, with 15 bases spanning the gap. The CDR3 loop spans 16 amino acids. Germline CDR1 reads SGHTS; CDR2 reads YDEGEE. Written as DNA, the CDR3 is TGTGCCAGCAGCTTGGCCGGGACACCAGATACCTACGAGCAGTACTTC. It yields the protein CASSLAGTPDTYEQYF. Full variable domain (remainder filled in from reference TRBV5-8 and TRBJ2-7): EAGVTQSPTHLIKTRGQQATLRCSPISGHTSVYWYQQALGLGLQFLLWYDEGEERNRGNFPPRFSGRQFPNYSSELNVNALELEDSALYLCASSLAGTPDTYEQYFGPGTRLTVT.

This chain connects TRBV7-2 to TRBJ2-1; 14 bases fit TRBD2. The length of the CDR3 is 17 residues. J gave up 9 bases and V 5 bases, and 12 bases lay outside the gene matches. In germline, CDR1 is SGHTA, CDR2 FQGNSA. The chain's CDR3 is CASSPGLAGARGIEQFF. CDR3 sequence (DNA): TGTGCCAGCAGCCCGGGACTAGCGGGGGCCCGGGGAATTGAGCAGTTCTTC.

The rearrangement uses TRBV7-2 and TRBJ2-1, with D possibly matching TRBD1 (5 bases). V lost 2 bases and J 7 bases, leaving 9 bases between the germline ends. Germline V gives CDR1 SGHTA, CDR2 FQGNSA. CDR3 length equals 13 residues. The CDR3 sequence: CASSLRQPNEQFF. As DNA, the CDR3 is TGTGCCAGCAGCTTAAGACAGCCGAATGAGCAGTTCTTC.

As concerns this clone: A read error may account for a junction end that differs from germline. This chain links TRBV14 with TRBJ1-1; possible D gene TRBD1, 5 bases. Germline CDR1 is SGHDN and CDR2 is FVKESK. This CDR3 has 11 residues. CDR3 in DNA: TGTGCCAGCAGCCTGGCGGGGCACCTGGTCTTT. It yields the protein CASSLAGHLVF.

The V and J genes are TRBV10-1 and TRBJ2-1; 7 nucleotides line up with TRBD2. The CDR3 has 14 residues. The V segment lost 4 bases and the J segment 6 bases; nucleotides outside the gene matches: 6. Germline loops: CDR1 WNHNN, CDR2 SYGVQD (reference sequence). The CDR3 DNA reads TGCGCCAGCAGTGTTTTGGCGGGGGTCAATGAGCAGTTCTTC. It translates to CASSVLAGVNEQFF.

The chain is built from TRBV10-3 and TRBJ1-4, with a possible D match to TRBD1 (6 bases). The CDR3 runs to 14 residues. Germline lookup yields CDR1 ENHRY and CDR2 SYGVKD. Trimming removed 10 bases at V and 8 bases at J, with 20 bases between. The CDR3 protein is CATQVDSEGEKLFF. CDR3 DNA sequence: TGTGCCACCCAGGTGGACAGTGAAGGCGAAAAACTGTTTTTT.

V gene TRBV5-5 combines with J gene TRBJ1-1; no clear D. The CDR3 extends over 11 amino acids. The V and J ends lost 1 base and 10 bases respectively, with 8 bases between them. Germline V gene sequence: CDR1 SGHKS, CDR2 YYEKEE (reference sequence). The CDR3 DNA reads as TGTGCCAGCAGCTTGAATTCGGTAGCTTTCTTT. It encodes CASSLNSVAFF.

This chain connects TRBV3-1 (or the pseudogene TRBV3-2) to TRBJ1-3; D is perhaps TRBD1 (6 bases). Germline assignment: CDR1 LGHDT and CDR2 YNNKEL (reference sequence). The germline V and J ends were trimmed by 3 bases and 2 bases, with 11 bases remaining between them. The CDR3 runs 15 residues. The CDR3 reads CASSHRQDPGNTIYF. DNA of the CDR3: TGTGCCAGCAGCCACAGACAGGACCCTGGAAACACCATATATTTT.

The chain has TRBV7-9 and TRBJ1-1, with 9 bases aligning to TRBD1. CDR1 and CDR2 from the germline V gene are SEHNR and FQNEAQ (reference sequence). V lost 2 bases to trimming and J lost 4 bases; unmatched junction nucleotides: 5. The CDR3 sequence is 15 residues long. This CDR3 reads CASSLRDRESTEAFF. In nucleotides, the CDR3 is TGTGCCAGCAGCTTAAGGGACAGGGAAAGCACTGAAGCTTTCTTT. Looking up the rest from reference TRBV7-9 and TRBJ1-1 gives the full variable domain: DTGVSQNPRHKITKRGQNVTFRCDPISEHNRLYWYRQTLGQGPEFLTYFQNEAQLEKSRLLSDRFSAERPKGSFSTLEIQRTEQGDSAMYLCASSLRDRESTEAFFGQGTRLTVV.

The chain couples TRBV6-5 to TRBJ1-5; D may be TRBD1 (5 bases). The V end was cut by 5 bases, the J end by 2 bases, with 13 bases between. This CDR3 has 15 residues. CDR1 and CDR2 from the germline V gene are MNHEY and SVGAGI. CDR3 bases: TGTGCCAGCAGTATTAGCACACAGGGCAATCAGCCCCAGCATTTT. Its protein product is CASSISTQGNQPQHF.

The chain recombines TRBV28 with TRBJ2-5; 7 bases fit TRBD2. CDR1 MDHEN and CDR2 SYDVKM come from the germline V gene. The CDR3 has 16 residues. Trimming cost V 3 bases and J 2 bases; bases outside gene matches: 9. This CDR3 is CASSFRWGGVQETQYF. In DNA form, the CDR3 reads TGTGCCAGCAGTTTTAGGTGGGGGGGAGTTCAAGAGACCCAGTACTTC.

The V gene is TRBV7-2, the J gene TRBJ2-7; perhaps TRBD1 as D (7 bases). The V gene's germline CDR1 is SGHTA and CDR2 FQGNSA. This CDR3 has 13 amino acids. Trimming removed 6 bases from V and 5 bases from J, with 14 bases in between. The CDR3 nucleotides read TGTGCCAGCAGGGCAGGGGGGAGGAACGAGCAGTACTTC. It encodes CASRAGGRNEQYF.

This clone was recorded a few times. The chain uses TRBV27 and TRBJ1-6, with TRBD1 as a possible D gene (5 bases). CDR1 is MNHEY, CDR2 SMNVEV, per germline (reference sequence). The CDR3 length is 19 residues. Trimming shortened V by 2 bases and J by 4 bases, and 21 bases separated the two germline ends. CDR3 sequence: CASSLMGSRGGRYNSPLHF. CDR3 nucleotide sequence: TGTGCCAGCAGTTTAATGGGGAGCCGCGGGGGTCGGTATAATTCACCCCTCCACTTT.

V usage is TRBV7-8 and J usage is TRBJ1-5, with a tentative D call TRBD1 (5 bases). Germline-derived CDR1 and CDR2 are SGHVS and FQNEAQ. The CDR3 covers 16 residues. Trimming stripped 10 bases from V and 1 base from J, with 20 bases between. The CDR3 protein is CATSAGGSGSNQPQHF. CDR3 sequence (DNA): TGTGCCACGTCGGCCGGGGGGTCGGGGAGCAATCAGCCCCAGCATTTT.

The chain is built from TRBV7-9 and TRBJ2-5, with D perhaps matching TRBD2 (6 bases). This CDR3 comprises 13 residues. From germline, CDR1 is SEHNR and CDR2 FQNEAQ (reference sequence). The germline V and J ends were trimmed by 4 bases and 6 bases, with 12 bases remaining between them. The CDR3 loop is CASSSREEQTQYF. As DNA, the CDR3 is TGTGCCAGCAGCTCCAGGGAGGAGCAGACCCAGTACTTC.

This chain links TRBV5-1 with TRBJ1-6; no clear D gene. Germline V gene lookup returns CDR1 SGHRS and CDR2 YFSETQ. V was pared by 0 bases and J by 10 bases, with 11 bases between. The CDR3 extends over 14 amino acids. CDR3 DNA sequence: TGCGCCAGCAGCTTGGCGGGGAATCGGTCACCCCTCCACTTT. It is translated as CASSLAGNRSPLHF.

The chain uses TRBV5-4 and TRBJ2-1; D is possibly TRBD1 (6 bases). This CDR3 region has 15 residues. V was cut by 6 bases and J by 0 bases, with 13 bases left in between. Per germline, CDR1 SGHNT and CDR2 YYREEE (reference sequence). CDR3 sequence reads: CASTKDSSSYNEQFF. The CDR3 DNA sequence: TGTGCCAGCACCAAGGACAGTAGCTCCTACAATGAGCAGTTCTTC.

This clone has just a few counts. CDR3 sequence (DNA): TGTGCCACGTCGGAAGGACACACCAGCTCCTATAATTCACCCCTCCACTTT. Residues: CATSEGHTSSYNSPLHF. The rearrangement uses TRBV19 and TRBJ1-6; D perhaps matches TRBD1 (5 bases). V lost 10 bases to trimming and J lost 0 bases, with 19 bases between them. Germline V gives CDR1 LNHDA, CDR2 SQIVND (reference sequence). CDR3 length equals 17 residues.

Comments on this clone: At one boundary the junction diverges from the germline segment, which might be a read error. The J gene is TRBJ2-1, the V gene TRBV7-2; a weak D match, TRBD1 (6 bases). The V gene's germline CDR1 is SGHTA and CDR2 FQGNSA. The CDR3 spans 13 residues. The CDR3 DNA follows: TGTGCCAGCAGCCTCGAGCCGGGACACCGAGCGATCTTC. Its protein is CASSLEPGHRAIF. Based on the CDR3 plus reference TRBV7-2 and TRBJ2-1, the full variable domain is GAGVSQSPSNKVTEKGKDVELRCDPISGHTALYWYRQSLGQGLEFLIYFQGNSAPDKSGLPSDRFSAERTGGSVSTLTIQRTQQEDSAVYLCASSLEPGHRAIFGPGTRLTVL.

This clone has just one count. The chain joins TRBV5-1 to TRBJ1-1; 8 bases line up with TRBD1. This CDR3 contains 15 residues. Germline CDR1 SGHRS, CDR2 YFSETQ. The V gene end was trimmed by 0 bases and the J gene end by 6 bases; junction bases not matched to a gene: 7. CDR3: CASSLAGGQGAEAFF. In DNA, the CDR3 is TGCGCCAGCAGCTTGGCCGGAGGACAGGGAGCTGAAGCTTTCTTT.

The chain employs TRBV19 and TRBJ2-7; TRBD1 matches 10 bases. The CDR3 runs to 14 residues. The germline CDR1 and CDR2 sequences are LNHDA and SQIVND (reference sequence). V gave up 3 bases and J gave up 5 bases; unmatched junction bases: 4. This CDR3 reads CASSIKTGGDEQYF. In nucleotides, the CDR3 is TGTGCCAGTAGTATTAAGACAGGGGGCGACGAGCAGTACTTC.

V gene TRBV3-1 (or the pseudogene TRBV3-2) combines with J gene TRBJ2-7; D unresolved. Deletions cut 1 base from V and 3 bases from J, with 7 bases between. The CDR3 runs to 13 residues. CDR1 and CDR2 from the germline V gene are LGHDT and YNNKEL (reference sequence). As DNA, the CDR3 is TGTGCCAGCAGCCAAGGAGGAGACTACGAGCAGTACTTC. Translation gives CASSQGGDYEQYF.

J is TRBJ1-4 and V is TRBV27; the match to TRBD1 covers 10 bases. From germline, CDR1 is MNHEY and CDR2 SMNVEV (reference sequence). The CDR3 length is 14 residues. V shed 6 bases and J 7 bases; nucleotides not matched to a gene: 5. In DNA, the CDR3 is TGTGCCAGCAGCGACAGGGGGCCGAGTGAAAAACTGTTTTTT. Residues: CASSDRGPSEKLFF.

For the CDR3, the DNA is TGTGCCAGCAGCTTAACCGGGACTTACAATGAGCAGTTCTTC. Encoded protein: CASSLTGTYNEQFF. The rearrangement uses TRBV7-3 and TRBJ2-1, with a tentative D call TRBD2 (6 bases). Per germline, CDR1 SGHTA and CDR2 FQGTGA. Trimming left V 0 bases short and J 4 bases short, with 7 bases between. The CDR3 consists of 14 residues.

This chain uses TRBV7-2 with TRBJ2-3; 14 positions match TRBD2. Germline V gene lookup returns CDR1 SGHTA and CDR2 FQGNSA. Trimming cost V 6 bases and J 8 bases; bases outside gene matches: 10. This CDR3 comprises 16 residues. This CDR3 is CASSQGTSGGRGTQYF. The CDR3 bases are TGTGCCAGCAGTCAGGGGACTAGCGGGGGTAGGGGTACGCAGTATTTT.